The clone carrying this T cell receptor beta chain was counted only a few times. Germline values: CDR1 MNHEY, CDR2 SVGEGT. This CDR3 contains 16 residues. V shed 6 bases, J shed 2 bases, and the junction held 9 bases outside the gene matches. The data were obtained in a study of T cells in Graves' hyperthyroidism and ophthalmopathy. TCR beta CDR3 regions were amplified from RNA. During a first-round RT-PCR of the TCR CDR3, the HTBI primer set was used. MiXCR was run by TCRdb on the multiplex PCR reads, yielding one entry per CDR3 protein. The repertoire includes 730,000 or so distinct CDR3 sequences, around 20% of them detected once, and over 15% sits in the top ten. Patients were excluded for uncontrolled infection, other autoimmune disease, pregnancy or lactation. Predating any ophthalmopathy symptoms, the blood sample was taken at first hyperthyroidism diagnosis.

The J gene is TRBJ2-1, the V gene TRBV6-2 or TRBV6-3, with 8 bases matching TRBD1. The sample was blood. This sequence originates from a woman aged 45-59 years with Graves' hyperthyroidism that later progressed to Graves' ophthalmopathy. The DNA of the CDR3 is TGTGCCAGCAGACGAACTGGACAGGGCCCCTACAATGAGCAGTTCTTC. This gives the protein CASRRTGQGPYNEQFF.